The 32 T cell receptor beta chains presented below share a single source sample, sequenced in a study of human T cells and chemical hapten exposure. TCRdb called the RACE reads again in MiXCR, with one record for every CDR3 protein. The profile shows roughly 360,000 distinct CDR3 sequences, around 4.8% of them singletons. Specified time point: patch test 1, 2 weeks after DPC sensitization. Treatment of the sample: therapeutic diphenylcyclopropenone sensitization with weekly scalp DPC. The sample was whole blood, taken in connection with sensitization to the hapten diphenylcyclopropenone (DPC). These receptors originate from a woman between 50 and 59 years old with alopecia areata. Some clones in this sample may be carry-over from other donors' samples.

This clonotype was observed at least ten times. This chain joins TRBV5-1 and TRBJ2-5; 9 positions match TRBD1. Trimming took 0 bases from V and 6 from J; bases not matched to a gene: 12. The CDR3 is made up of 17 amino acids. Germline V gene sequence: CDR1 SGHRS, CDR2 YFSETQ. CDR3 nucleotides: TGCGCCAGCAGCTTGGATACCGGGACAGGGACCATGAAGACCCAGTACTTC. It specifies CASSLDTGTGTMKTQYF.

Only a few counts were recorded for this clonotype. V and J are TRBV28 and TRBJ2-1; maybe TRBD2 (5 bases). Looked up from germline, CDR1 is MDHEN and CDR2 is SYDVKM. The CDR3 sequence is 14 residues long. Trimming pared 2 bases from V and 8 bases from J, leaving 13 bases between. CDR3 DNA sequence: TGTGCCAGCAGTTTACCCCTGGACGGGGATGAGCAGTTCTTC. Translation: CASSLPLDGDEQFF.

Comments on this clonotype: A clone one base away is much larger, so this may be a read error. The conserved phenylalanine or tryptophan normally closing the CDR3 is absent here, so this likely arose from a read error. The chain has TRBV28 and TRBJ1-4, with 9 bases lining up with TRBD1. The CDR3 extends over 15 amino acids. Trimming removed 5 bases from V and 7 bases from J; junction bases left unmatched: 8. CDR1 and CDR2 (germline): MDHEN, SYDVKM. The CDR3 DNA reads TGTGCCAGCAGTCCAGGGGACAGGGTGGCTGAAAAACTGTTTTCT. It yields the protein CASSPGDRVAEKLFS.

DNA for the CDR3: TGTGCCAGCAGTTTTTATGAAAAACTGTTTTTT. Translated, it gives CASSFYEKLFF. The V and J genes are TRBV12-3 or TRBV12-4 and TRBJ1-4; D gene ambiguous. Between the trimmed V and J ends, which lost 3 bases and 6 bases, there was a span of 2 bases. This CDR3 is 11 amino acids long.

This clonotype was detected many times. The chain couples TRBV12-3 or TRBV12-4 to TRBJ2-1; 9 nucleotides align to TRBD2. V shed 2 bases, J shed 6 bases, and the junction held 8 bases outside the gene matches. The CDR3 covers 16 residues. The chain's CDR3 is CASSLSVAGVGNEQFF. The CDR3 DNA follows: TGTGCCAGCAGTTTATCAGTAGCGGGAGTAGGCAATGAGCAGTTCTTC.

This clonotype showed up many times. A junction boundary mismatches the germline segment, possibly from a read error. The V gene is TRBV29-1, the J gene TRBJ2-7; TRBD2 matches 10 bases. CDR1 and CDR2 (germline): SQVTM, ANQGSEA. The CDR3 runs to 12 residues. CDR3 region: CSVRGPAGGHHF. The CDR3 bases are TGCAGCGTCAGGGGGCCAGCGGGAGGGCACCACTTC.

The genes are TRBV29-1 and TRBJ2-3; D gene uncertain. The length of the CDR3 is 14 residues. Germline CDR1 is SQVTM and CDR2 is ANQGSEA. Trimming removed 3 bases from V and 0 bases from J, with 10 bases in between. CDR3: CSVEAETSTDTQYF. In nucleotides, the CDR3 is TGCAGCGTTGAGGCGGAAACTAGCACAGATACGCAGTATTTT.

This clonotype was counted a few times. The genes are TRBV12-3 or TRBV12-4 and TRBJ2-5; no firm D call. The CDR3 has 12 amino acids. Trimming cost V 5 bases and J 4 bases, with 8 bases left between them. The CDR3 here is CASSRWVETQYF. CDR3 bases: TGTGCCAGCAGTCGATGGGTAGAGACCCAGTACTTC.

This clonotype has a count of ten or more. V is TRBV12-5 and J is TRBJ1-5; D call uncertain. The CDR3 contains 16 residues. Trimming took off 3 bases at V and 0 bases at J, with 12 bases between the two ends. Germline CDR1 LGHNT, CDR2 FRNRAP. CDR3 in amino acids: CASGLTQSTSNQPQHF. The CDR3 DNA reads TGTGCTAGTGGTTTAACCCAGAGTACTAGCAATCAGCCCCAGCATTTT.

This clonotype was picked up many times. The rearrangement joins TRBV7-6 to TRBJ2-2, with D perhaps matching TRBD1 (5 bases). Germline CDR1 reads SGHVS; CDR2 reads FNYEAQ. The V end was cut by 5 bases, the J end by 4 bases, with 14 bases between. This CDR3 comprises 15 residues. The DNA of the CDR3 is TGTGCCAGCAGCCCAGGGTTCCCACTCACCGGGGAGCTGTTTTTT. This encodes CASSPGFPLTGELFF.

The chain carries TRBV3-1 and TRBJ1-6; TRBD1 matches at 8 bases. Trimming took 0 bases from V and 7 from J; bases not matched to a gene: 2. The CDR3 contains 15 residues. Germline CDR1 is LGHDT and CDR2 is YNNKEL (reference sequence). For the CDR3, the DNA is TGTGCCAGCAGCCAAGATCAGGGGGCCAATTCACCCCTCCACTTT. Its protein is CASSQDQGANSPLHF.

Ten or more counts support this clonotype. This chain joins TRBV11-2 and TRBJ2-7; no reliable D call. CDR1 SGHAT and CDR2 FQNNGV come from the germline V gene. This CDR3 spans 14 amino acids. Deletions cut 5 bases from V and 0 bases from J, with 11 bases between. The CDR3 bases are TGTGCCAGCAGCCCTAGGATGAGCTCCTACGAGCAGTACTTC. It translates to CASSPRMSSYEQYF. The entire variable domain, with the rest obtained from reference TRBV11-2 and TRBJ2-7, is as follows: EAGVAQSPRYKIIEKRQSVAFWCNPISGHATLYWYQQILGQGPKLLIQFQNNGVVDDSQLPKDRFSAERLKGVDSTLKIQPAKLEDSAVYLCASSPRMSSYEQYFGPGTRLTVT.

This clonotype was seen at least ten times. The chain employs TRBV5-1 and TRBJ1-2; no clear D. CDR3 length equals 13 residues. Germline-derived CDR1 and CDR2 are SGHRS and YFSETQ. The germline V and J ends were trimmed by 6 bases and 6 bases, with 15 bases remaining between them. In DNA form, the CDR3 reads TGCGCCAGCACCCCGGAGGGAGGGAATGGCTACACCTTC. This codes for CASTPEGGNGYTF.

The sample holds many counts of this clonotype. The V and J genes are TRBV12-3 or TRBV12-4 and TRBJ2-1; D not certain. The CDR3 is 11 amino acids. Trimming left V 2 bases short and J 9 bases short, with 5 bases between. In nucleotides, the CDR3 is TGTGCCAGCAGTTTAAAGGGTGAGCAGTTCTTC. Amino acids: CASSLKGEQFF.

The chain couples TRBV14 to TRBJ1-3, with 7 bases matching TRBD1. CDR3 length: 12 residues. V shed 2 bases and J 11 bases; nucleotides not matched to a gene: 3. CDR1 is SGHDN and CDR2 is FVKESK in the germline V gene. The CDR3 DNA is TGTGCCAGCAGCCAACCCGGGACAGCCATATATTTT. This gives the protein CASSQPGTAIYF.

This clonotype has at least ten counts. V and J are TRBV11-2 and TRBJ2-3; D is unresolved. CDR1 is SGHAT, CDR2 FQNNGV, per germline. The CDR3 runs to 16 residues. The V and J ends lost 2 bases and 0 bases respectively, with 12 bases between them. In nucleotides, the CDR3 is TGTGCCAGCAGCTTACAAGGCGTGCGGAGCACAGATACGCAGTATTTT. This encodes CASSLQGVRSTDTQYF.

This clonotype was picked up many times. The chain combines TRBV10-2 with TRBJ1-5; D not resolved. This CDR3 contains 15 residues. Germline loops: CDR1 WSHSY, CDR2 SAAADI. V dropped 2 bases and J dropped 2 bases, with 10 bases sitting between them. The CDR3 sequence is CASSERLRGNQPQHF. CDR3 nucleotides: TGCGCCAGCAGTGAGCGCCTGAGGGGCAATCAGCCCCAGCATTTT.

This clonotype showed up many times. This chain joins TRBV20-1 and TRBJ1-2; 7 bases map to TRBD1. Germline V lookup: CDR1 DFQATT, CDR2 SNEGSKA (reference sequence). The J segment lost 2 bases and the V segment lost 2 bases, leaving 5 bases of the junction unmatched. The CDR3 runs 14 residues. CDR3 in amino acids: CSARRDRVNYGYTF. CDR3 nucleotides: TGCAGTGCTAGAAGAGACAGGGTCAACTATGGCTACACCTTC.

The chain carries TRBV12-3 or TRBV12-4 and TRBJ2-6, with D unresolved. V was cut by 6 bases and J by 8 bases, with 8 bases left in between. This CDR3 is 12 amino acids long. The DNA for the CDR3 is TGTGCCAGCAGGATTGGCACCAACGTCCTGACTTTC. Translated: CASRIGTNVLTF.

In its sample, this clonotype was seen many times. This chain connects TRBV10-3 to TRBJ2-3; 9 positions agree with TRBD1. V shed 0 bases, J shed 3 bases, and the junction held 7 bases outside the gene matches. The V gene's germline CDR1 is ENHRY and CDR2 SYGVKD. CDR3 length: 17 amino acids. CDR3 sequence reads: CAISESQGQGRTDTQYF. In DNA, the CDR3 is TGTGCCATCAGTGAGTCCCAGGGACAGGGAAGGACAGATACGCAGTATTTT.

This clonotype was observed a handful of times. The rearrangement joins TRBV7-2 to TRBJ2-2; 11 nucleotides line up with TRBD2. The CDR3 is made up of 18 amino acids. Per germline, CDR1 SGHTA and CDR2 FQGNSA. The junction had 9 bases not matched to a gene; V was cut back by 0 bases and J by 6 bases. CDR3 in DNA: TGTGCCAGCAGCTTAGCGGTGCTAGCGGGAGGCCCTCCCGGGGAGCTGTTTTTT. It is translated as CASSLAVLAGGPPGELFF.

This clonotype was recorded at least ten times. The genes are TRBV12-3 or TRBV12-4 and TRBJ1-5; unclear D gene. V was pared by 1 base and J by 6 bases, with 10 bases between. The CDR3 length is 14 residues. The CDR3 reads CASSLGVNGQPQHF. The CDR3 DNA reads as TGTGCCAGCAGTTTAGGGGTAAACGGTCAGCCCCAGCATTTT.

This clonotype has ten or more counts. The chain employs TRBV2 and TRBJ1-1; D is unclear. Germline V lookup: CDR1 SNHLY, CDR2 FYNNEI. V lost 8 bases, J lost 1 base, and 17 bases lay in between. The CDR3 consists of 15 residues. CDR3 in DNA: TGTGCCAGCGCCACCTTTCCCCGGTCGAACACTGAAGCTTTCTTT. Protein: CASATFPRSNTEAFF.

V is TRBV4-1 and J is TRBJ1-4; D gene unclear. Between the trimmed V and J ends, which lost 0 bases and 10 bases, there was a span of 18 bases. Germline values: CDR1 MGHRA, CDR2 YSYEKL. The CDR3 length is 16 residues. The CDR3 region is CASSQEDQTLGGKLFF. CDR3 nucleotides: TGCGCCAGCAGCCAAGAAGATCAGACTCTTGGTGGAAAACTGTTTTTT.

This clonotype was seen repeatedly, ten times or more. The chain carries TRBV9 and TRBJ2-2; D might be TRBD1 (5 bases). Germline CDR1 SGDLS, CDR2 YYNGEE. The V gene lost 4 bases and the J gene lost 2 bases, with 12 bases spanning the gap. This CDR3 region has 15 residues. The CDR3 DNA reads as TGTGCCAGCAGCTCCAAGTGGGGCAACACCGGGGAGCTGTTTTTT. It encodes CASSSKWGNTGELFF. The full variable domain, completed using reference TRBV9 and TRBJ2-2, is DSGVTQTPKHLITATGQRVTLRCSPRSGDLSVYWYQQSLDQGLQFLIQYYNGEERAKGNILERFSAQQFPDLHSELNLSSLELGDSALYFCASSSKWGNTGELFFGEGSRLTVL.

The chain employs TRBV30 and TRBJ1-1; perhaps TRBD1 as D (6 bases). Trimming shortened V by 0 bases and J by 4 bases, and 15 bases separated the two germline ends. Germline CDR1 reads GTSNPN; CDR2 reads SVGIG (reference sequence). The CDR3 sequence is 15 residues long. In nucleotides, the CDR3 is TGTGCCTGGAGTGTACCGGGGGGGCATCGCACTGAAGCTTTCTTT. Translating gives CAWSVPGGHRTEAFF.

This clonotype was counted at least ten times. The chain recombines TRBV29-1 with TRBJ1-1; TRBD1 is a possible D gene (5 bases). The CDR3 spans 11 residues. Trimming pared 6 bases from V and 8 bases from J, leaving 13 bases between. The germline CDR1 and CDR2 sequences are SQVTM and ANQGSEA. CDR3: CSVPTPGEAFF. The CDR3 DNA follows: TGCAGCGTCCCCACTCCAGGGGAAGCTTTCTTT.

The chain combines TRBV12-3 or TRBV12-4 with TRBJ2-2; a weak D match, TRBD1 (6 bases). This CDR3 spans 16 amino acids. Trimming cost V 8 bases and J 0 bases, with 16 bases left between them. CDR3 sequence (DNA): TGTGCCAGCGGGCCAGGGGCCACCACGAACACCGGGGAGCTGTTTTTT. This translates into CASGPGATTNTGELFF.

There are many counts of this clonotype. The rearrangement joins TRBV27 to TRBJ2-3, with 7 bases that match TRBD1. V gave up 4 bases and J gave up 1 base; unmatched junction bases: 11. Germline CDR1 and CDR2: MNHEY and SMNVEV (reference sequence). The CDR3 runs to 17 residues. The CDR3 region has the DNA TGTGCCAGCAGTTCCCTCCCGACAGGGCTAGGCACAGATACGCAGTATTTT. Residues: CASSSLPTGLGTDTQYF.

This clonotype was counted only a few times. The J gene is TRBJ1-1, the V gene TRBV2; TRBD1 matches at 7 bases. CDR1 and CDR2 (germline): SNHLY, FYNNEI. V lost 3 bases and J lost 7; bases outside the gene matches: 8. This CDR3 region has 14 residues. The CDR3 DNA sequence: TGTGCCAGCAGTGATGGAACGGGACAGATTGAAGCTTTCTTT. It codes for CASSDGTGQIEAFF.

This clonotype was seen more than once but under ten times. This rearrangement joins TRBV9 to TRBJ2-2, with 8 bases that match TRBD2. This CDR3 has 16 amino acids. Germline V lookup: CDR1 SGDLS, CDR2 YYNGEE. With 2 bases clipped from V and 6 bases from J, the junction kept 9 bases outside the gene matches. CDR3 in amino acids: CASSVRGGTSPGELFF. The CDR3 coding sequence is TGTGCCAGCAGCGTCCGGGGGGGGACCTCCCCCGGGGAGCTGTTTTTT.

Ten or more counts support this clonotype. This chain uses TRBV27 with TRBJ2-7; the D gene is possibly TRBD2 (7 bases). This CDR3 comprises 13 residues. Germline V gene lookup returns CDR1 MNHEY and CDR2 SMNVEV (reference sequence). Trimming removed 4 bases at V and 2 bases at J, with 9 bases between. The CDR3 protein is CASSSGGPYEQYF. In DNA, the CDR3 is TGTGCCAGCAGTTCGGGGGGCCCCTACGAGCAGTACTTC.